This T cell receptor (beta chain) stems from a study of CD8+CD57+ T cells in acquired aplastic anemia. Study in general: Mean read depth for CD4+ cells from healthy donors was about 9.9 million.

Germline V gene sequence: CDR1 SGHVS, CDR2 FQNEAQ. The ends lost 5 bases at V and 6 bases at J; junction bases unmatched: 6. The CDR3 is 15 residues long. Points on this clonotype: Its target is not known.

The template used for profiling TCR beta VDJ and CDR3 was genomic DNA. TCRdb analysed the reads with MiXCR anew, one entry per CDR3 protein. Among 200,000 to 250,000 distinct CDR3 sequences listed, roughly 35% were seen once. Study-wide results and limits: Both patients and controls carried the same twenty-nine CD8+ CDR3 sequences.

This TCR derives from a human donor in good health, serving as a control. The J gene is TRBJ2-2, the V gene TRBV7-8; 10 bases are shared with TRBD1. The sequencing sample was made of sorted CD4+, CD8+, or CD8+CD57+ T cells (not recorded which) from PBMCs. CDR3 bases: TGTGCCAGCAGCAAGGGGGGGACAGGGGCCGGGGAGCTGTTTTTT. It yields the protein CASSKGGTGAGELFF.